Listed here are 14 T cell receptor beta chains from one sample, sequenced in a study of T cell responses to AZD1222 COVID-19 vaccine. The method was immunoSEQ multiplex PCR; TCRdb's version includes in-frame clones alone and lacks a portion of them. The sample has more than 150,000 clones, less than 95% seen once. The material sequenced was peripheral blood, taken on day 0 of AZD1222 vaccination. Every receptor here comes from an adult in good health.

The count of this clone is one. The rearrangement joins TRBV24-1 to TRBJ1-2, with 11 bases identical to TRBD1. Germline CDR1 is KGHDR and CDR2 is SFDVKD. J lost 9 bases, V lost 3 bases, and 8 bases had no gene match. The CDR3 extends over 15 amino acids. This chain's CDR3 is CATSDLGTGGTSYTF. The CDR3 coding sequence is TGTGCCACCAGTGATCTTGGGACAGGGGGTACGAGCTACACCTTC.

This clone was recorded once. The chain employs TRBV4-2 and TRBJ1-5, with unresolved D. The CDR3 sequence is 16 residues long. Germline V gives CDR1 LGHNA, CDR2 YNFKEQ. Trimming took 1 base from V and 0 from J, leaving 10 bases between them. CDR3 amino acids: CASSQVWANSNQPQHF. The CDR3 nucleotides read TGTGCCAGCAGCCAAGTCTGGGCCAATAGCAATCAGCCCCAGCATTTT.

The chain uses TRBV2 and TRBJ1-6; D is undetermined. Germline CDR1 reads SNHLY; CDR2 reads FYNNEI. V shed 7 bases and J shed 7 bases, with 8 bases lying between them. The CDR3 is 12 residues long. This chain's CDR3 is CASMTMNSPLHF. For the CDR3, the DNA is TGTGCCAGCATGACAATGAATTCACCCCTCCACTTT.

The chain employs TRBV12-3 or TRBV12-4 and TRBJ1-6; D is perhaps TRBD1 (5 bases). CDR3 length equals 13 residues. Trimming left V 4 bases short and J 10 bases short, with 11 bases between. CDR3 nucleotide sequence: TGTGCCAGCAGTTCACAGGAGGGATCACCCCTCCACTTT. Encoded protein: CASSSQEGSPLHF.

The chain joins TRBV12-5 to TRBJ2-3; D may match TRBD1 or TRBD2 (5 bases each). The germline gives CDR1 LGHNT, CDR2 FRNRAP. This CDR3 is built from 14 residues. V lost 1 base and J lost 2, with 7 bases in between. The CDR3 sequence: CASGLGGTTDTQYF. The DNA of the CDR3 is TGTGCTAGTGGTTTGGGGGGGACCACAGATACGCAGTATTTT.

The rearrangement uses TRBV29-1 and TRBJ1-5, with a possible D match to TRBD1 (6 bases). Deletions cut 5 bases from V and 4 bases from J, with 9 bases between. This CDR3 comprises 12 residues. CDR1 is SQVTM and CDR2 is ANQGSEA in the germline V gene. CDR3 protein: CSVKQGNQPQHF. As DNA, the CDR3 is TGCAGCGTTAAACAGGGTAATCAGCCCCAGCATTTT.

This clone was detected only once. The CDR3 protein is CASSMRTLNEQFF. CDR3 bases: TGTGCCAGTAGTATGCGAACACTCAATGAGCAGTTCTTC. The chain recombines TRBV19 with TRBJ2-1; unclear D gene. V dropped 3 bases and J dropped 6 bases, with 9 bases sitting between them. Germline lookup yields CDR1 LNHDA and CDR2 SQIVND (reference sequence). CDR3 length: 13 residues.

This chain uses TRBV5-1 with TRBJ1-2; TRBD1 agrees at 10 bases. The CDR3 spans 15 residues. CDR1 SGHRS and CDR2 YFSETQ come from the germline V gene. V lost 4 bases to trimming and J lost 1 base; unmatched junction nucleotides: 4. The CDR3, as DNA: TGCGCCAGCAGCCCAGGACAGGGGGTTAACTATGGCTACACCTTC. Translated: CASSPGQGVNYGYTF.

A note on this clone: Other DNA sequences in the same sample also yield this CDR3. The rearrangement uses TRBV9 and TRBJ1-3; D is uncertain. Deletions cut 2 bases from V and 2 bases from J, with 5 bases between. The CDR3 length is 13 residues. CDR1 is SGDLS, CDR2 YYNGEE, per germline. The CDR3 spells CASSVLTGNTIYF. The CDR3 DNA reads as TGTGCCAGCAGCGTCTTAACTGGAAACACCATATATTTT.

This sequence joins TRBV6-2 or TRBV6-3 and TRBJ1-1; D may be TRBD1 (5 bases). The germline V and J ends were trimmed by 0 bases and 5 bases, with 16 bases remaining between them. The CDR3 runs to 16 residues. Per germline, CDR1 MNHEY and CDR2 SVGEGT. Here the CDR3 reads CASSYSEGAGGTEAFF. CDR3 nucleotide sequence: TGTGCCAGCAGTTACTCGGAGGGCGCGGGGGGGACTGAAGCTTTCTTT.

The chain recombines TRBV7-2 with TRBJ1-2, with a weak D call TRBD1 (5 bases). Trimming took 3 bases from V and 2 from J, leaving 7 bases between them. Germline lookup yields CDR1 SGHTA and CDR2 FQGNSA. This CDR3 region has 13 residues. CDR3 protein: CASSFGDNYGYTF. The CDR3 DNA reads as TGTGCCAGCAGCTTTGGGGACAACTATGGCTACACCTTC.

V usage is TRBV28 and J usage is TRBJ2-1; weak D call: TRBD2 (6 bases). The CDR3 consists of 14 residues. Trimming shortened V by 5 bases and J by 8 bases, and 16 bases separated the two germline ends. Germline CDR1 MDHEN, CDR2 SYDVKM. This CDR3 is CASSLGSGTHEQFF. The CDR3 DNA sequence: TGTGCCAGCAGTCTAGGCTCAGGGACTCATGAGCAGTTCTTC.

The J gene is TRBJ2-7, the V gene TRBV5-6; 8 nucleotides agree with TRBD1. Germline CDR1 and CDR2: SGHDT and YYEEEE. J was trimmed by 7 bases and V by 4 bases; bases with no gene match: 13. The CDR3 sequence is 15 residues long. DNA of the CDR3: TGTGCCAGCAGCCGCAACAGGGGGGACCTTGAGGAGCAGTACTTC. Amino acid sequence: CASSRNRGDLEEQYF.

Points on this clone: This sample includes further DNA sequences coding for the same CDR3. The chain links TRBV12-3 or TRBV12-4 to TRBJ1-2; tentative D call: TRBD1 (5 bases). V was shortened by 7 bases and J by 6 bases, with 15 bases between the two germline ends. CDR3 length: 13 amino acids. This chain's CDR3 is CASTLGGWDGYTF. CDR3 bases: TGTGCCAGCACCTTGGGGGGGTGGGATGGCTACACCTTC.